One and the same sample provided the 26 T cell receptor beta chains below, sequenced in a study of blood T cells in healthy people across ages. Primed by a sample-barcoded 5' primer and a J-beta primer mix, a second PCR proceeded for 7 to 11 cycles. TCRdb itself ran the 5' RACE reads through MiXCR, one entry per CDR3 protein. The sample includes fewer than 700,000 distinct CDR3 sequences, over 40% of them seen just once. Sequenced: blood. All receptors come from a man at least 80 years old in good health.

This clonotype was observed many times. The chain employs TRBV20-1 and TRBJ2-1; D may be TRBD1 or TRBD2 (5 bases each). The CDR3 runs to 14 residues. V was trimmed by 4 bases and J by 5 bases, leaving 15 bases between them. The V gene's germline CDR1 is DFQATT and CDR2 SNEGSKA (reference sequence). CDR3 protein: CSATPTGPNNEQFF. DNA of the CDR3: TGCAGTGCTACACCGACGGGACCCAACAATGAGCAGTTCTTC.

This clonotype was found a few times. The J gene is TRBJ2-7, the V gene TRBV5-6; D may be TRBD1 (6 bases). Germline CDR1 and CDR2: SGHDT and YYEEEE. V was pared by 4 bases and J by 0 bases, with 20 bases between. The CDR3 has 17 residues. DNA of the CDR3: TGTGCCAGCAGCCGCGTCGTTGGGGGCGCTTCCTCCTACGAGCAGTACTTC. Its translation is CASSRVVGGASSYEQYF.

This clonotype showed up just a few times. V is TRBV20-1 and J is TRBJ2-3; D could derive from TRBD1 or TRBD2 (5 bases each). Germline V gene lookup returns CDR1 DFQATT and CDR2 SNEGSKA (reference sequence). The CDR3 totals 16 residues. Trimming shortened V by 4 bases and J by 3 bases, and 20 bases separated the two germline ends. The CDR3 spells CSAIQDTLTRTDTQYF. CDR3 bases: TGCAGTGCTATCCAGGACACCCTAACTAGGACAGATACGCAGTATTTT.

The chain recombines TRBV12-5 with TRBJ2-5; 10 bases match TRBD1. Judging by the DNA end, TRBJ2-7 fits better; the J call may be wrong. The CDR3 contains 14 residues. The germline V gene encodes CDR1 LGHNT and CDR2 FRNRAP. CDR3 protein: CASGPGQGMREQYF. CDR3 bases: TGTGCTAGTGGTCCGGGACAGGGGATGCGCGAGCAGTACTTC.

On this clonotype itself: A much larger clone differs by one base, so this may be a read error. The CDR3 reads CASSQVQGLMGEQYF. CDR3 nucleotide sequence: TGTGCCAGCAGCCAAGTTCAGGGCTTGATGGGCGAGCAGTACTTC. The rearrangement links TRBV14 to TRBJ2-7; tentatively, D is TRBD1 (5 bases). Looked up from germline, CDR1 is SGHDN and CDR2 is FVKESK. V was shortened by 1 base and J by 6 bases, with 16 bases between the two germline ends. The CDR3 is 15 amino acids.

The CDR3 DNA follows: TGTGCCATCAGTGAGTCGGGACAGCTCTACGAGCAGTACTTC. It codes for CAISESGQLYEQYF. The gene calls are TRBV10-3 and TRBJ2-7; 7 bases are a match to TRBD1. With V trimmed by 0 bases and J by 3 bases, 2 bases remained unmatched. The CDR3 covers 14 residues. Germline V CDR1 and CDR2: ENHRY, SYGVKD.

The genes are TRBV10-2 and TRBJ2-4; 12 bases align to TRBD1. The DNA end lines up better with TRBJ2-7; the J call may be wrong. The CDR3 length is 15 residues. CDR1 and CDR2 from the germline V gene are WSHSY and SAAADI. The CDR3, as DNA: TGCGCCAGCAGTGAGTCTGGGACAGGGGGCTGCGAGCAGTACTTC. It translates to CASSESGTGGCEQYF.

The chain combines TRBV7-2 with TRBJ2-7; D may be TRBD1 (5 bases). CDR1 is SGHTA, CDR2 FQGNSA, per germline. The germline V and J ends were trimmed by 1 base and 0 bases, with 10 bases remaining between them. The CDR3 is 15 residues long. CDR3 nucleotide sequence: TGTGCCAGCAGCTTAGTCATGGACAACTCCTACGAGCAGTACTTC. Its translation: CASSLVMDNSYEQYF.

This clonotype was picked up one time. This chain links TRBV20-1 with TRBJ2-7; D might be TRBD1 (5 bases). Germline CDR1 reads DFQATT; CDR2 reads SNEGSKA (reference sequence). This CDR3 spans 11 amino acids. The germline V and J ends were trimmed by 7 bases and 6 bases, with 13 bases remaining between them. CDR3 nucleotides: TGCAGTGTGGAAAGGGGCAGCGAGCAGTACTTC. Protein sequence: CSVERGSEQYF.

Concerning this clonotype itself: A much larger clonotype is one base distant, so this may be a read error. This rearrangement joins TRBV29-1 to TRBJ2-6; unclear D gene. CDR1 SQVTM and CDR2 ANQGSEA come from the germline V gene. The CDR3 covers 13 residues. The CDR3 reads CSAEGRGANVLTF. The CDR3 nucleotides read TGCAGCGCTGAAGGAAGGGGGGCCAACGTCCTGACTTTC.

This chain uses TRBV7-8 with TRBJ2-7, with TRBD2 identical over 10 bases. The trim removed 3 bases at V and 3 bases at J, leaving 8 bases unmatched. CDR3 length equals 16 residues. In germline, CDR1 is SGHVS, CDR2 FQNEAQ. The CDR3 here is CASSFVSGRVFYEQYF. The CDR3 DNA reads TGTGCCAGCAGCTTCGTCAGCGGGAGGGTTTTCTACGAGCAGTACTTC.

V usage is TRBV20-1 and J usage is TRBJ2-6, with 9 positions matching TRBD1. This CDR3 spans 16 amino acids. The J segment lost 2 bases and the V segment lost 3 bases, leaving 5 bases of the junction unmatched. The germline gives CDR1 DFQATT, CDR2 SNEGSKA (reference sequence). This CDR3 is CSASRQGGAGANVLTF. CDR3 bases: TGCAGTGCTAGCCGACAGGGGGGAGCTGGGGCCAACGTCCTGACTTTC.

In its sample, this clonotype was seen a few times. The gene calls are TRBV6-5 and TRBJ2-7, with 7 nucleotides matching TRBD2. Germline trimming cut 2 bases from V and 9 bases from J; bases unmatched to any gene: 13. CDR3 length equals 15 residues. Per germline, CDR1 MNHEY and CDR2 SVGAGI. Here the CDR3 reads CASSYRSSGEGWQYF. The CDR3 nucleotides read TGTGCCAGCAGTTACAGGTCGAGCGGGGAGGGTTGGCAGTACTTC.

The rearrangement joins TRBV20-1 to TRBJ1-1; TRBD1 matches at 10 bases. Looked up from germline, CDR1 is DFQATT and CDR2 is SNEGSKA (reference sequence). The CDR3 loop spans 14 amino acids. The CDR3 loop is CSGLTGGMNTEAFF. The DNA for the CDR3 is TGCAGCGGGCTGACAGGGGGCATGAACACTGAAGCTTTCTTT.

The chain carries TRBV20-1 and TRBJ2-5, with D hard to call. The CDR3 covers 12 residues. Germline CDR1 and CDR2: DFQATT and SNEGSKA (reference sequence). Trimming pared 6 bases from V and 2 bases from J, leaving 10 bases between. Here the CDR3 DNA reads TGCAGTGCCCCCAGGAGTCAAGAGACCCAGTACTTC. Encoded protein: CSAPRSQETQYF.

The chain carries TRBV27 and TRBJ1-2, with 9 bases aligning to TRBD1. The CDR3 is 16 amino acids. Germline V gene lookup returns CDR1 MNHEY and CDR2 SMNVEV (reference sequence). The V segment lost 1 base and the J segment 6 bases; nucleotides outside the gene matches: 9. The CDR3 protein is CASSLLMATGGHGYTF. The CDR3 DNA is TGTGCCAGCAGTTTATTGATGGCCACAGGGGGCCATGGCTACACCTTC.

On this clonotype: The CDR3 end shows no conserved phenylalanine or tryptophan, and so a read error is likely. The V gene is TRBV9, the J gene TRBJ1-2; the match to TRBD1 covers 7 bases. This CDR3 region has 15 residues. The germline V gene encodes CDR1 SGDLS and CDR2 YYNGEE. The J segment lost 0 bases and the V segment lost 4 bases, leaving 6 bases of the junction unmatched. CDR3 region: CASSPRQGANYGYTS. Here the CDR3 DNA reads TGTGCCAGCAGCCCCCGACAGGGTGCTAACTATGGCTACACCTCC.

The V call is TRBV28, the J call TRBJ2-7; 8 bases map to TRBD2. Per germline, CDR1 MDHEN and CDR2 SYDVKM. J was trimmed by 6 bases and V by 5 bases; bases with no gene match: 6. This CDR3 spans 13 amino acids. CDR3 in amino acids: CASSSGSLVEQYF. The CDR3 nucleotides are TGTGCCAGCAGTAGCGGGAGCCTAGTCGAGCAGTACTTC.

Comment on this clonotype: This may stem from a read error, because a much larger clone lies one nucleotide away. This sequence joins TRBV6-2 or TRBV6-3 and TRBJ2-5, with a weak D call TRBD1 (5 bases). V was clipped by 5 bases and J by 2 bases, with 9 bases between them. Germline V lookup: CDR1 MNHEY, CDR2 SVGEGT. This CDR3 spans 13 amino acids. CDR3 in amino acids: CASSDSRQETQYF. The CDR3, as DNA: TGTGCCAGCAGTGACAGCAGACAAGAGACCCAGTACTTC.

This CDR3 is CSAVKAAGFVGYEQYF. Written as DNA, the CDR3 is TGCAGTGCTGTTAAAGCAGCCGGGTTCGTCGGCTACGAGCAGTACTTC. The V gene is TRBV20-1, the J gene TRBJ2-4, with no clear D. The DNA end favors TRBJ2-7, so the J call may be wrong. This CDR3 has 16 residues. In germline, CDR1 is DFQATT, CDR2 SNEGSKA (reference sequence).

The J gene is TRBJ2-4, the V gene TRBV18; 7 bases are shared with TRBD2. Looked up from germline, CDR1 is KGHSH and CDR2 is LQKENI. Losses at the gene ends were 0 bases for V and 13 bases for J; bases not matched to a gene: 9. The CDR3 extends over 14 amino acids. The CDR3 nucleotides are TGTGCCAGCTCACCACCGAGGGGACTAATGGAGCAGTACTTC. Amino acids: CASSPPRGLMEQYF.

V usage is TRBV7-7 and J usage is TRBJ2-7; 8 positions match TRBD1. CDR3 length: 15 amino acids. Germline V gives CDR1 SSHAT, CDR2 FNYEAQ (reference sequence). The CDR3 DNA is TGTACTAGCAGCTCTGGGACAGGCCGCTCCTACGAGCAGTACTTC. It is translated as CTSSSGTGRSYEQYF.

This clonotype occurred many times. V usage is TRBV27 and J usage is TRBJ2-3, with 13 bases matching TRBD2. J gave up 6 bases and V 1 base, and 1 base lay outside the gene matches. Germline CDR1 and CDR2: MNHEY and SMNVEV (reference sequence). CDR3 length: 15 amino acids. In DNA form, the CDR3 reads TGTGCCAGCAGTTTATTGACTAGCGGGGGGGATACGCAGTATTTT. Amino acids: CASSLLTSGGDTQYF.

The chain uses TRBV5-8 and TRBJ1-5; D remains ambiguous. The CDR3 runs to 14 residues. CDR1 is SGHTS and CDR2 is YDEGEE in the germline V gene. V was clipped by 4 bases and J by 5 bases, with 13 bases between them. The CDR3 sequence: CASSTSTRDQPQHF. Written as DNA, the CDR3 is TGTGCCAGCAGCACCAGCACAAGAGATCAGCCCCAGCATTTT.

The sample holds a few counts of this clonotype. This sequence joins TRBV7-2 and TRBJ2-5; 8 bases line up with TRBD2. There are 16 residues in the CDR3. The V gene's germline CDR1 is SGHTA and CDR2 FQGNSA. Trimming cost V 4 bases and J 4 bases; bases outside gene matches: 11. CDR3 in DNA: TGTGCCAGCAGCTCCGGACTAGCCCCCGGAGGAGAGACCCAGTACTTC. Translating gives CASSSGLAPGGETQYF.

Written as DNA, the CDR3 is TGTGCCAGCAGCCAAGCCGGAGGCACAGACGAAAATTCACCCCTCCACTTT. Translated, it gives CASSQAGGTDENSPLHF. The J gene is TRBJ1-6, the V gene TRBV4-2; D call uncertain. Per germline, CDR1 LGHNA and CDR2 YNFKEQ. With 1 base removed from V and 7 bases from J, the gap between germline ends came to 17 bases. The CDR3 contains 17 residues.